The next 20 T cell receptor beta chains were all read from a single sample in a study of T cells in Graves' hyperthyroidism and ophthalmopathy. Amplification targeted TCR beta CDR3 regions from RNA transcripts. First-round RT-PCR targeting the TCR CDR3 was performed with the HTBI primer set. TCRdb reprocessed the multiplex PCR reads with MiXCR, giving one entry per CDR3 protein. Here the sample spans about 350,000 distinct CDR3 sequences, around 13% being singletons. Specimen: blood. Receptors originate from a woman aged 25 to 45 with Graves' hyperthyroidism.

This clonotype has ten or more counts. The chain links TRBV30 to TRBJ2-2, with D unclear. Deletions cut 3 bases from V and 4 bases from J, with 15 bases between. CDR3 size: 15 residues. Looked up from germline, CDR1 is GTSNPN and CDR2 is SVGIG (reference sequence). For the CDR3, the DNA is TGTGCCTGGAGGCCCTGGTCAGGCCGCACCGGGGAGCTGTTTTTT. This encodes CAWRPWSGRTGELFF.

This clonotype came up a few times. V gene TRBV20-1 combines with J gene TRBJ2-3; no reliable D call. Trimming removed 3 bases at V and 1 base at J, with 14 bases between. This CDR3 is 15 amino acids long. The germline CDR1 and CDR2 sequences are DFQATT and SNEGSKA (reference sequence). The CDR3 bases are TGCAGTGCTAGTCTTGGAGTCTCTCGCACAGATACGCAGTATTTT. Its protein product is CSASLGVSRTDTQYF.

This clonotype came up a few times. V and J are TRBV10-3 and TRBJ2-2; 11 bases match TRBD2. The CDR3 totals 15 residues. V was clipped by 6 bases and J by 7 bases; unmatched bases: 7. CDR1 is ENHRY, CDR2 SYGVKD, per germline. CDR3 bases: TGTGCCATCAGGGTAGCGGGAGGGCCCTTCGGGGAGCTGTTTTTT. Amino acid sequence: CAIRVAGGPFGELFF.

Many counts were recorded for this clonotype. The genes are TRBV2 and TRBJ2-2, with D unresolved. This CDR3 comprises 12 residues. Germline CDR1 and CDR2: SNHLY and FYNNEI. Deletions cut 2 bases from V and 4 bases from J, with 2 bases between. The CDR3, as DNA: TGTGCCAGCAGTGAATTCACCGGGGAGCTGTTTTTT. Translating it yields CASSEFTGELFF.

This clonotype was observed at least ten times. The J gene is TRBJ1-1, the V gene TRBV20-1, with D unresolved. Germline V gene sequence: CDR1 DFQATT, CDR2 SNEGSKA (reference sequence). Trimming removed 0 bases from V and 3 bases from J, with 8 bases in between. CDR3 length equals 13 residues. The CDR3 here is CSAREGMDTEAFF. CDR3 in DNA: TGCAGTGCTAGAGAGGGTATGGACACTGAAGCTTTCTTT.

This chain connects TRBV28 to TRBJ1-6, with 7 bases that match TRBD1. This CDR3 region has 17 residues. Germline V gene sequence: CDR1 MDHEN, CDR2 SYDVKM. The V gene end was trimmed by 5 bases and the J gene end by 2 bases; junction bases not matched to a gene: 9. The CDR3 DNA follows: TGTGCCAGCAGTCCCCAGACAGGGATGGCCTATAATTCACCCCTCCACTTT. It encodes CASSPQTGMAYNSPLHF.

This clonotype was counted between two and nine times. The junction shows a germline mismatch at one end, possibly a read error. The chain has TRBV27 and TRBJ2-6; D unclear. Germline V gene data show CDR1 as MNHEY and CDR2 as SMNVEV (reference sequence). The CDR3 totals 18 residues. Here the CDR3 reads CASSLIGVAASGTNVLTF. The CDR3 DNA is TGTGCCAGCAGTCTCATTGGGGTGGCTGCCTCTGGGACCAACGTCCTGACTTTC. The whole variable domain, remainder taken from reference TRBV27 and TRBJ2-6, is EAQVTQNPRYLITVTGKKLTVTCSQNMNHEYMSWYRQDPGLGLRQIYYSMNVEVTDKGDVPEGYKVSRKEKRNFPLILESPSPNQTSLYFCASSLIGVAASGTNVLTFGAGSRLTVL.

This clonotype was seen at least ten times. The rearrangement joins TRBV6-1 to TRBJ2-7; 8 bases agree with TRBD2. The CDR3 has 16 amino acids. CDR1 and CDR2 (germline): MNHNS, SASEGT. The V and J ends lost 5 bases and 1 base, in that order; junction bases with no gene match: 10. CDR3 region: CASSSIRTSHSYEQYF. CDR3 bases: TGTGCCAGCAGTTCAATCCGGACTAGCCATTCCTACGAGCAGTACTTC.

This clonotype was counted at least ten times. V gene TRBV20-1 combines with J gene TRBJ2-1; D is perhaps TRBD2 (5 bases). The germline V gene has CDR1 DFQATT and CDR2 SNEGSKA (reference sequence). The CDR3 totals 14 residues. Trimming left V 0 bases short and J 7 bases short, with 13 bases between. CDR3 nucleotides: TGCAGTGCTAGAGAGGGATCGGGGAGAAATGAGCAGTTCTTC. Residues: CSAREGSGRNEQFF.

The chain carries TRBV10-3 and TRBJ1-2; TRBD1 might be the D (6 bases). CDR1 and CDR2 from the germline V gene are ENHRY and SYGVKD. Trimming pared 0 bases from V and 3 bases from J, leaving 11 bases between. There are 15 residues in the CDR3. The CDR3: CAISESAQGYYGYTF. The CDR3 nucleotides read TGTGCCATCAGTGAGTCTGCCCAGGGGTACTATGGCTACACCTTC.

This clonotype was counted at least ten times. The V call is TRBV6-1, the J call TRBJ2-7, with D hard to call. Trimming cost V 0 bases and J 9 bases, with 18 bases left between them. This CDR3 region has 15 residues. In germline, CDR1 is MNHNS, CDR2 SASEGT. The CDR3 nucleotides read TGTGCCAGCAGTGAAGCGGGTCAGGCTCTCTATGGGCAGTACTTC. It yields the protein CASSEAGQALYGQYF.

In its sample, this clonotype was seen once. It may be a read error: a sequence one base away is much more abundant. This chain links TRBV7-9 with TRBJ2-7, with 7 bases lining up with TRBD2. The ends lost 7 bases at V and 2 bases at J; junction bases unmatched: 8. The CDR3 has 14 amino acids. Germline CDR1 reads SEHNR; CDR2 reads FQNEAQ (reference sequence). CDR3 DNA sequence: TGTGCCAGCACCCATTCCGCGGGAGCCTACGAGCAGTACTTC. Its translation is CASTHSAGAYEQYF. Combining the CDR3 with reference TRBV7-9 and TRBJ2-7 gives the whole variable domain DTGVSQNPRHKITKRGQNVTFRCDPISEHNRLYWYRQTLGQGPEFLTYFQNEAQLEKSRLLSDRFSAERPKGSFSTLEIQRTEQGDSAMYLCASTHSAGAYEQYFGPGTRLTVT.

This clonotype was picked up many times. The chain couples TRBV20-1 to TRBJ1-1, with D perhaps TRBD1 (6 bases). Germline V gene lookup returns CDR1 DFQATT and CDR2 SNEGSKA (reference sequence). V was trimmed by 6 bases and J by 2 bases, leaving 13 bases between them. The CDR3 covers 13 residues. The CDR3 sequence is CSAKGQINTEAFF. Here the CDR3 DNA reads TGCAGTGCAAAAGGACAGATCAACACTGAAGCTTTCTTT.

V is TRBV28 and J is TRBJ2-5; D not certain. Germline loops: CDR1 MDHEN, CDR2 SYDVKM. This CDR3 comprises 13 residues. Trimming left V 5 bases short and J 4 bases short, with 11 bases between. The CDR3 spells CASSQTFLETQYF. CDR3 coding DNA: TGTGCCAGCAGTCAGACATTTTTAGAGACCCAGTACTTC.

This sequence joins TRBV5-8 and TRBJ2-3; 9 nucleotides line up with TRBD2. After removal of 4 bases from V and 4 bases from J, the junction contained 10 bases not matched to a gene. The CDR3 has 16 residues. Germline V CDR1 and CDR2: SGHTS, YDEGEE. CDR3 coding DNA: TGTGCCAGCAGCCCGGGGACTAGCAGAGTGGCAGATACGCAGTATTTT. This gives the protein CASSPGTSRVADTQYF.

There are many counts of this clonotype. The chain is built from TRBV15 and TRBJ1-4; D remains unclear. Trimming took 0 bases from V and 8 from J, leaving 22 bases between them. Per the germline V gene, CDR1 is LNHNV and CDR2 is YYDKDF (reference sequence). This CDR3 is built from 18 residues. The CDR3 bases are TGTGCCACCAGCAGAGATTTGGGTATGGCAGCATCTGGGGAAAAACTGTTTTTT. Protein sequence: CATSRDLGMAASGEKLFF.

This clonotype has at least ten counts. The V call is TRBV28, the J call TRBJ2-2; D is ambiguous. V lost 8 bases, J lost 2 bases, and 9 bases lay in between. The CDR3 is made up of 13 amino acids. Germline V gives CDR1 MDHEN, CDR2 SYDVKM. CDR3 in DNA: TGTGCCAGCGGAAAAGGCAACACCGGGGAGCTGTTTTTT. Translated: CASGKGNTGELFF.

This clonotype was recorded many times. The rearrangement joins TRBV20-1 to TRBJ2-2, with D uncertain. In germline, CDR1 is DFQATT, CDR2 SNEGSKA (reference sequence). This CDR3 has 16 residues. The ends were cut back, 6 bases at V and 1 base at J, with 18 bases in the middle. CDR3 nucleotide sequence: TGCAGTGCCATGACGGGCCCAAGCCTGAACACCGGGGAGCTGTTTTTT. This sequence encodes CSAMTGPSLNTGELFF.

This clonotype was found a few times. The V and J genes are TRBV12-3 or TRBV12-4 and TRBJ1-1, with 8 nucleotides matching TRBD1. With V trimmed by 6 bases and J by 11 bases, 17 bases remained unmatched. There are 15 residues in the CDR3. The CDR3 DNA sequence: TGTGCCAGCAGCCGCCACCCCCCGGACAGGGAGGCTGCTTTCTTT. As protein: CASSRHPPDREAAFF.

This clonotype was picked up many times. The chain is built from TRBV2 and TRBJ2-7; the D call may be TRBD1 or TRBD2 (5 bases each). Germline assignment: CDR1 SNHLY and CDR2 FYNNEI. Trimming removed 7 bases at V and 2 bases at J, with 12 bases between. This CDR3 is 13 amino acids long. The CDR3 spells CASTRDQTYEQYF. In DNA form, the CDR3 reads TGTGCCAGCACCCGGGACCAAACCTACGAGCAGTACTTC. Supplemented by reference TRBV2 and TRBJ2-7, the full variable domain reads EPEVTQTPSHQVTQMGQEVILRCVPISNHLYFYWYRQILGQKVEFLVSFYNNEISEKSEIFDDQFSVERPDGSNFTLKIRSTKLEDSAMYFCASTRDQTYEQYFGPGTRLTVT.